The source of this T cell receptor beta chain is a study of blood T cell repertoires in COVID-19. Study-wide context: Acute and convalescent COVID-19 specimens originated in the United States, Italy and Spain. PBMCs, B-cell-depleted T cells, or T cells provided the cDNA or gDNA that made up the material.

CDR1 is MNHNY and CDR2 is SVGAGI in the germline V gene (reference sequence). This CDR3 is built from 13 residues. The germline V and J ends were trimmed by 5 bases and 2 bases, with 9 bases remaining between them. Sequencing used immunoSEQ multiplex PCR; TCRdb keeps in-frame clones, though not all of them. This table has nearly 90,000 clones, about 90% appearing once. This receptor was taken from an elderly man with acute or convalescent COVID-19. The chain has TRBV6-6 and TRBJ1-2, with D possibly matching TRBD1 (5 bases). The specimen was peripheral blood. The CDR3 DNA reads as TGTGCCAGCAGTCCGACAGCAAACTATGGCTACACCTTC. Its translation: CASSPTANYGYTF.